What follows describes a single TCR beta chain. At the DNA level, this CDR3 is encoded by other sequences in the same sample as well. The sample is drawn from a study of cytomegalovirus exposure and HLA in healthy donors. Primers: 60 Vbeta forward and 13 Jbeta reverse. Some clones are missing from TCRdb's copy, which holds only in-frame ones; the method was immunoSEQ multiplex PCR. This sample carries approximately 130,000 clones, 81% of them seen once, and the ten largest clones take 0.6% to 0.7%. Germline CDR1 reads LGHNA; CDR2 reads YSLEER. The CDR3 is 14 residues long. The V and J ends lost 2 bases and 10 bases, in that order; junction bases with no gene match: 9.

Sample: PBMCs. The chain joins TRBV4-3 to TRBJ1-1; 8 bases are shared with TRBD1. The TCR comes from a man aged 18 to 35 in good health and CMV-seronegative. As DNA, the CDR3 is TGCGCCAGCAGCCAACGTTCAGGGGGCCTAGGAGCTTTCTTT. Encoded protein: CASSQRSGGLGAFF.